A selection of T cell receptor beta chains follows, all from one sample in a study of regulatory T cells in long-lasting Graves disease. TCRdb reprocessed the multiplex PCR reads with MiXCR, giving one entry per CDR3 protein. The sample has roughly 610,000 distinct CDR3 sequences, approximately 15% seen once. Another study also made use of these data, one on T cells in Graves' hyperthyroidism and ophthalmopathy.

The material sequenced was peripheral blood mononuclear cells (PBMCs), taken at new diagnosis, from a patient treated with antithyroid drugs. These receptors came from a woman younger than 45 with Graves disease. Each CDR3 is given with its conserved first and last residue. Fields, in order: D gene, V gene, J gene, CDR3 length, clone size, CDR3 DNA, CDR3 protein. The D gene is left open where the match is weak. Clone size is stated in some rows and not others, as once, few, many or a class when expanded.

>TRBD2|TRBV7-2|TRBJ2-7|15|-
TGTGCCAGCAGCTTAACGGCGGGAGTAGGTTACGAGCAGTACTTC
CASSLTAGVGYEQYF
>-|TRBV2|TRBJ2-2|15|few
TGTGCCAGCAGTGAAGTCAGGGTTCGTGGCGGGGAGCTGTTTTTT
CASSEVRVRGGELFF
>-|TRBV5-6|TRBJ1-3|14|-
TGTGCCAGCAGCTTTGGACAGATGGGAAACACCATATATTTT
CASSFGQMGNTIYF
>TRBD1|TRBV28|TRBJ2-7|15|many
TGTGCCAGCAGTTTAGGGGACAGACATTACTACGAGCAGTACTTC
CASSLGDRHYYEQYF
>-|TRBV4-1|TRBJ2-6|17|-
TGCGCCAGCAGCCTGCTCATCGGGGGGCTTGGGGCCAACGTCCTGACTTTC
CASSLLIGGLGANVLTF
>-|TRBV20-1|TRBJ2-7|13|-
TGCAGTGCTAGCGGGACGGAGTCTTACGAGCAGTACTTC
CSASGTESYEQYF
>-|TRBV27|TRBJ2-7|16|many
TGTGCCAGCAGTTTATCGCTGGCTAGCGTTGCCTACGAGCAGTACTTC
CASSLSLASVAYEQYF
>-|TRBV20-1|TRBJ2-2|11|-
TGCAGTGCTAGGGGACCGCCGGGGCTGTTTTTT
CSARGPPGLFF
>-|TRBV18|TRBJ2-5|14|-
TGTGCCAGCTCCCCCAGGAGCGGCCAAGAGACCCAGTACTTC
CASSPRSGQETQYF
>-|TRBV28|TRBJ1-6|12|many
TGTGCCAGCAGTTTAAGGGGATCGCCCCTCCACTTT
CASSLRGSPLHF
>-|TRBV15|TRBJ1-5|16|many
TGTGCCACCAGCTCCCGTCGGGGGGTGCGCAATCAGCCCCAGCATTTT
CATSSRRGVRNQPQHF
>TRBD1|TRBV5-8|TRBJ2-7|18|few
TGTGCCAGCAGCGGGACAGGGATTGGTTCGGCTATTAGGGACGAGCAGTACTTC
CASSGTGIGSAIRDEQYF
>TRBD1|TRBV7-9|TRBJ1-6|16|few
TGTGCCAGCAGCTACCACCCCAGGGACAGCCTGAGCCCCCTCCACTTT
CASSYHPRDSLSPLHF
>TRBD2|TRBV10-3|TRBJ2-1|13|many
TGTGGGGCGGCAAGCGGGAGTTTGAATGAGCAGTTCTTC
CGAASGSLNEQFF
>TRBD2|TRBV6-1|TRBJ2-3|18|-
TGTGCCAGCAGTAAAGCCGGGACTAGCGGGAGGTACACAGATACGCAGTATTTT
CASSKAGTSGRYTDTQYF
>-|TRBV5-5|TRBJ2-1|15|few
TGTGCCAGCAGCTTGTTACTAGCAGCATACAATGAGCAGTTCTTC
CASSLLLAAYNEQFF
>-|TRBV6-1|TRBJ1-1|14|many
TGTGCCAGCAGTCCCCAACAGAGTAACACTGAAGCTTTCTTT
CASSPQQSNTEAFF
>TRBD2|TRBV18|TRBJ2-7|15|-
TGTGCCAGCTACCCGGGACTAGCGGATGCATACGAGCAGTACTTC
CASYPGLADAYEQYF
>-|TRBV6-1|TRBJ1-4|14|many
TGTGCCAGCCGACAACAGGGATGGGGTGAAAAACTGTTTTTT
CASRQQGWGEKLFF
>TRBD1|TRBV7-6|TRBJ1-5|15|-
TGTGCCAGCAGCTTAGGCGGACAGGGAATGCAGCCCCAGCATTTT
CASSLGGQGMQPQHF
>-|TRBV28|TRBJ2-2|13|many
TGTGCCAGCAGTTGGCTTAACACCGGGGAGCTGTTTTTT
CASSWLNTGELFF
>-|TRBV5-1|TRBJ2-1|16|few
TGCGCCAGCAGCTTGTGGGCTCCTAGCTCCTACAATGAGCAGTTCTTC
CASSLWAPSSYNEQFF
>TRBD2|TRBV7-2|TRBJ2-2|15|many
TGTGCCAGCAGTCTTAAGACTAGCGGGCTGTCGGAGCTGTTTTTT
CASSLKTSGLSELFF
>-|TRBV12-3/TRBV12-4|TRBJ1-5|16|many
TGTGCCAGCAGTTTAGCGGGGGCGGAAAGCAATCAGCCCCAGCATTTT
CASSLAGAESNQPQHF
>-|TRBV10-1|TRBJ2-3|17|many
TGCGCCAGCAGTGAGTCGAAAAGGGGATTTGGCACAGATACGCAGTATTTT
CASSESKRGFGTDTQYF
>-|TRBV28|TRBJ1-6|14|many
TGTGCCAGCAGTTTGACACTTTACAATTCACCCCTCCACTTT
CASSLTLYNSPLHF
>-|TRBV27|TRBJ1-1|14|many
TGTGCCAGCAGCCCAGGACGGATGAACACTGAAGCTTTCTTT
CASSPGRMNTEAFF
>TRBD1|TRBV7-2|TRBJ1-5|17|many
TGTGCCAGCAGCTTAGGAATGACGGGACAGTTCAATCAGCCCCAGCATTTT
CASSLGMTGQFNQPQHF
>-|TRBV2|TRBJ2-1|13|many
TGTGCCAGCAGTGAAAAAGGGAACAATGAGCAGTTCTTC
CASSEKGNNEQFF
>-|TRBV5-6|TRBJ1-1|14|many
TGTGCCAGCAGCTATTCCCAGGCCGGCACTGAAGCTTTCTTT
CASSYSQAGTEAFF
>-|TRBV5-1|TRBJ1-3|14|few
TGCGCCAGCAGCCCAGAGAGGGGTGGAAACACCATATATTTT
CASSPERGGNTIYF
>-|TRBV10-2|TRBJ2-7|13|few
TGCGCCAGCAGTGTCGGCTCGGAGTACGAGCAGTACTTC
CASSVGSEYEQYF
>-|TRBV14|TRBJ1-5|13|many
TGTGCCAGCAGCCAAGATCACCGGCAGCCCCAGCATTTT
CASSQDHRQPQHF
>-|TRBV3-1|TRBJ2-1|17|-
TGTGCCAGCAGCCAAGATAGTTCAGGTCTAGCAGGCAATGAGCAGTTCTTC
CASSQDSSGLAGNEQFF
>-|TRBV20-1|TRBJ2-3|18|-
TGCAGTGCTAGCCTCTTAACGTCTAGCGGAGGGGGGACAGATACGCAGTATTTT
CSASLLTSSGGGTDTQYF
>-|TRBV12-3/TRBV12-4|TRBJ2-5|16|-
TGTGCCAGCAGCTGGGAGGTAAAGATAGTCCAAGAGACCCAGTACTTC
CASSWEVKIVQETQYF
>TRBD2|TRBV12-3/TRBV12-4|TRBJ2-1|18|-
TGTGCCAGCAGTTTAGGGAGGGGGGGACTAGCGGGAGTCCATGAGCAGTTCTTC
CASSLGRGGLAGVHEQFF
>-|TRBV6-1|TRBJ1-4|14|-
TGTGCCAGCAGTGAAGGCCCGGGAAGGGAAAAACTGTTTTTT
CASSEGPGREKLFF
>-|TRBV30|TRBJ1-5|14|-
TGTGCCTGGAGTGGCAACCAGGGTCTTGGGCCCCAGCATTTT
CAWSGNQGLGPQHF
>TRBD1|TRBV18|TRBJ1-1|16|-
TGTGCCAGCTCACCACCGAGAGGGACAGGGGGCACTGAAGCTTTCTTT
CASSPPRGTGGTEAFF